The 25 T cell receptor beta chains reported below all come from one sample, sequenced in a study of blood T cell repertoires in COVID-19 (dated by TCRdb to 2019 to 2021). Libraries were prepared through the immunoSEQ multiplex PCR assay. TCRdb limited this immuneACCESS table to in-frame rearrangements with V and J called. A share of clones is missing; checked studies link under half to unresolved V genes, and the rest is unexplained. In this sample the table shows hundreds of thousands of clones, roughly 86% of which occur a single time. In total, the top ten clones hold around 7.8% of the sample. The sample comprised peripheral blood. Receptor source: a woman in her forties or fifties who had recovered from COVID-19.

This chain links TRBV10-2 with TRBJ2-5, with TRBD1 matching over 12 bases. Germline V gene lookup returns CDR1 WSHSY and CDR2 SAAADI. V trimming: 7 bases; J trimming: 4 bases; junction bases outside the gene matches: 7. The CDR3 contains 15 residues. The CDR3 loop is CASTSGTGGSETQYF. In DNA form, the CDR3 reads TGCGCCAGCACCTCCGGGACAGGGGGCTCAGAGACCCAGTACTTC.

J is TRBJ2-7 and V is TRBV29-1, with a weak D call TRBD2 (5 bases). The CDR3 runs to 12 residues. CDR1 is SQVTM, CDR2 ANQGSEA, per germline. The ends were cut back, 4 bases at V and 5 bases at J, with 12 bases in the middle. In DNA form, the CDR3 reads TGCAGCGTTGCCTACAGAGGGAACGAGCAGTACTTC. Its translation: CSVAYRGNEQYF.

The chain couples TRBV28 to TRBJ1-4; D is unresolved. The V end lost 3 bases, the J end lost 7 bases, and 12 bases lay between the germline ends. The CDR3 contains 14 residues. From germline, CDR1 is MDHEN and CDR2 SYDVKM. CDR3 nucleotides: TGTGCCAGCAGTTTGCCCCTGGAGGGTGAAAAACTGTTTTTT. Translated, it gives CASSLPLEGEKLFF.

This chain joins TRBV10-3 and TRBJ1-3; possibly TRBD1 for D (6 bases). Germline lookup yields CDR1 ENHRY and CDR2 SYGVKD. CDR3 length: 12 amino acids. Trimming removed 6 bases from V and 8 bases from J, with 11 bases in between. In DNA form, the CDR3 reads TGTGCCATCAGGAAGACAGGCGACACCATATATTTT. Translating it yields CAIRKTGDTIYF.

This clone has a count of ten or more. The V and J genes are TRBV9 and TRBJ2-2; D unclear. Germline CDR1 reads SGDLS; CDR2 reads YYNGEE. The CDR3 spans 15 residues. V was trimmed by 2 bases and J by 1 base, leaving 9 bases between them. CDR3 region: CASSVQDMNTGELFF. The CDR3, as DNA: TGTGCCAGCAGCGTTCAGGATATGAACACCGGGGAGCTGTTTTTT.

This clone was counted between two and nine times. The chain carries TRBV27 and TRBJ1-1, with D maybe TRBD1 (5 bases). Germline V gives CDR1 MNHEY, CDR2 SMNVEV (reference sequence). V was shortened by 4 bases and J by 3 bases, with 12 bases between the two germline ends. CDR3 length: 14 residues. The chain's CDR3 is CASSSTGTYTEAFF. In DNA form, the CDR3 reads TGTGCCAGCAGTTCGACCGGGACTTACACTGAAGCTTTCTTT.

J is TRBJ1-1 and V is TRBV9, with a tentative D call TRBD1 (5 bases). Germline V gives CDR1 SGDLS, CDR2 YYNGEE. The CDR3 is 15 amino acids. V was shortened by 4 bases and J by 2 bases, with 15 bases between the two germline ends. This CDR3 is CASSTRDGLNTEAFF. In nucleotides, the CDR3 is TGTGCCAGCAGCACGCGGGACGGTTTAAACACTGAAGCTTTCTTT. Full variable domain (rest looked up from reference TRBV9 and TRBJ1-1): DSGVTQTPKHLITATGQRVTLRCSPRSGDLSVYWYQQSLDQGLQFLIQYYNGEERAKGNILERFSAQQFPDLHSELNLSSLELGDSALYFCASSTRDGLNTEAFFGQGTRLTVV.

In DNA, the CDR3 is TGTGCTAGTGGAGTCGGAGGTGAGCAGTTCTTC. Its translation: CASGVGGEQFF. The chain combines TRBV12-5 with TRBJ2-1; possibly TRBD2 for D (5 bases). Trimming took 6 bases from V and 9 from J, leaving 9 bases between them. The CDR3 length is 11 residues. The germline CDR1 and CDR2 sequences are LGHNT and FRNRAP.

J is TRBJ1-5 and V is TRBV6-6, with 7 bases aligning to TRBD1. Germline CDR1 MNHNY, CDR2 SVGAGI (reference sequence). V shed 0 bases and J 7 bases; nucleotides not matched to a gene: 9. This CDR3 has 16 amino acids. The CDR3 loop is CASSYSTVRGNQPQHF. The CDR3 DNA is TGTGCCAGCAGTTACTCGACGGTCAGGGGGAACCAGCCCCAGCATTTT.

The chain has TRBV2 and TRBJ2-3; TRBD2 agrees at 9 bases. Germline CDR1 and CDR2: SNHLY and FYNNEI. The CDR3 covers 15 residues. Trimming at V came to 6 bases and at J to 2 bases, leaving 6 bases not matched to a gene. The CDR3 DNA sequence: TGTGCCAGCAGGAAAGCGGGGGGACTCACAGATACGCAGTATTTT. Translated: CASRKAGGLTDTQYF.

CDR3 nucleotides: TGTGCCAGTAGTAGGTCTCGGCAGGGCCCCACTGAAGCTTTCTTT. It encodes CASSRSRQGPTEAFF. The rearrangement uses TRBV19 and TRBJ1-1, with a tentative D call TRBD1 (5 bases). Germline CDR1 LNHDA, CDR2 SQIVND (reference sequence). V gave up 4 bases and J gave up 4 bases, with 16 bases separating them. The CDR3 contains 15 residues.

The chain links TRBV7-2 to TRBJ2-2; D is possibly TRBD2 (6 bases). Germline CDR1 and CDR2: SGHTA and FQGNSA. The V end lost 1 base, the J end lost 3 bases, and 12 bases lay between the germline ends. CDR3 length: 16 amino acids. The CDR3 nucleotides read TGTGCCAGCAGCTTAGTCCCGCGGGGTTACACCGGGGAGCTGTTTTTT. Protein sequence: CASSLVPRGYTGELFF.

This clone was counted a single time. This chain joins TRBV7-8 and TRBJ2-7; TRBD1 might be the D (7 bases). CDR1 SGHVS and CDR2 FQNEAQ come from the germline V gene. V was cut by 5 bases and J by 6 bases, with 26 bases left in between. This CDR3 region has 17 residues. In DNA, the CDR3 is TGTGCCAGCAGCCCGCCAGCTCGGCAGGGGGGTCTCGCCGAGCAGTACTTC. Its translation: CASSPPARQGGLAEQYF.

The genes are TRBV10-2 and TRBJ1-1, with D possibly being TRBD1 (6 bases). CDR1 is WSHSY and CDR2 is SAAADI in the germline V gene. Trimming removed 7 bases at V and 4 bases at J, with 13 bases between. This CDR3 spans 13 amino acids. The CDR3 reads CASTAGAVTEAFF. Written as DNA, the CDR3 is TGCGCCAGCACGGCAGGGGCGGTCACTGAAGCTTTCTTT.

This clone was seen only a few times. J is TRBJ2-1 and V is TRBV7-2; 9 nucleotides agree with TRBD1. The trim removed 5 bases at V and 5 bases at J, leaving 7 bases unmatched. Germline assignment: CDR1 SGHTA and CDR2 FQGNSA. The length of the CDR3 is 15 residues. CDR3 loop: CASSPQGARNNEQFF. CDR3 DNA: TGTGCCAGCAGCCCACAGGGGGCGCGCAACAATGAGCAGTTCTTC.

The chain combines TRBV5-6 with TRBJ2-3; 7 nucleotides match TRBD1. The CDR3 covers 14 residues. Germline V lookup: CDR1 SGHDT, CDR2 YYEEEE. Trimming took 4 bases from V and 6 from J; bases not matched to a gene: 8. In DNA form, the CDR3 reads TGTGCCAGCAGCCTAGGGGGCCAAGGGGATACGCAGTATTTT. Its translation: CASSLGGQGDTQYF.

The CDR3 sequence is CASSQTGRGQDQPQHF. Here the CDR3 DNA reads TGTGCCAGCAGCCAGACGGGAAGGGGGCAAGATCAGCCCCAGCATTTT. The chain couples TRBV3-1 (or the pseudogene TRBV3-2) to TRBJ1-5; 7 bases line up with TRBD1. J was trimmed by 5 bases and V by 3 bases; bases with no gene match: 10. This CDR3 is built from 16 residues. Germline CDR1 and CDR2: LGHDT and YNNKEL (reference sequence).

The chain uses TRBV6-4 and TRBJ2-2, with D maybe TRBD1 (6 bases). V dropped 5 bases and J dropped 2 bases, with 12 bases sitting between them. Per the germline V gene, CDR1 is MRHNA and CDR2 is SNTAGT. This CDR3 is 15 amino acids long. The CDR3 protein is CASSSQGTNTGELFF. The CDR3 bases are TGTGCCAGCAGTTCCCAGGGGACCAACACCGGGGAGCTGTTTTTT.

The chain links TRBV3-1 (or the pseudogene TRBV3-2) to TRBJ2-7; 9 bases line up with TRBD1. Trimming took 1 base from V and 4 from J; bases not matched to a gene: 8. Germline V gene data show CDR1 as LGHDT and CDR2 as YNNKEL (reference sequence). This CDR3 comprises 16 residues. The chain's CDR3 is CASSQGTGGYNYEQYF. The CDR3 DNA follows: TGTGCCAGCAGCCAAGGAACAGGGGGCTATAATTACGAGCAGTACTTC.

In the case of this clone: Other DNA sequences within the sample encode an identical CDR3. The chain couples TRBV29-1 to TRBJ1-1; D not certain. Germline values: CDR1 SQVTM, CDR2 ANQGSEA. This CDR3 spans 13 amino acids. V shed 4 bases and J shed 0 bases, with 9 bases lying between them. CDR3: CSVARVLNTEAFF. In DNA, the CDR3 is TGCAGCGTTGCGCGTGTCCTGAACACTGAAGCTTTCTTT. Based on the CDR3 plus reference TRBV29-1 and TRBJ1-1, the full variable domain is SAVISQKPSRDICQRGTSLTIQCQVDSQVTMMFWYRQQPGQSLTLIATANQGSEATYESGFVIDKFPISRPNLTFSTLTVSNMSPEDSSIYLCSVARVLNTEAFFGQGTRLTVV.

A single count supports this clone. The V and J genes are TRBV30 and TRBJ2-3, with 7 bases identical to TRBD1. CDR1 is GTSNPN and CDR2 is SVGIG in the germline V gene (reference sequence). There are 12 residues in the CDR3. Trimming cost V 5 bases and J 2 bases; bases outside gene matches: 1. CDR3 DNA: TGTGCCTGGGACAGGGTCACAGATACGCAGTATTTT. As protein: CAWDRVTDTQYF. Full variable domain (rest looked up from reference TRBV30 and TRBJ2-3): SQTIHQWPATLVQPVGSPLSLECTVEGTSNPNLYWYRQAAGRGLQLLFYSVGIGQISSEVPQNLSASRPQDRQFILSSKKLLLSDSGFYLCAWDRVTDTQYFGPGTRLTVL.

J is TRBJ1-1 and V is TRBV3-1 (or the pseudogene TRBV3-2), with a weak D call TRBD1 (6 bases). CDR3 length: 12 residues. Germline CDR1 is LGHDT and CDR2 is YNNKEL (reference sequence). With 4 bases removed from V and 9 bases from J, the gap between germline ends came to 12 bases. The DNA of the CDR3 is TGTGCCAGCAGCCTAGGACAGAGCCAAGCTTTCTTT. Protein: CASSLGQSQAFF.

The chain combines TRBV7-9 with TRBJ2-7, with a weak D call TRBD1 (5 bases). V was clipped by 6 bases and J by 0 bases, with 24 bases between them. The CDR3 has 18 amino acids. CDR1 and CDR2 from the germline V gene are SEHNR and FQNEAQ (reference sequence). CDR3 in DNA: TGTGCCAGCAGTCCTTTCTTTGGTGACAGTTCCAGCTCCTACGAGCAGTACTTC. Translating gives CASSPFFGDSSSSYEQYF.

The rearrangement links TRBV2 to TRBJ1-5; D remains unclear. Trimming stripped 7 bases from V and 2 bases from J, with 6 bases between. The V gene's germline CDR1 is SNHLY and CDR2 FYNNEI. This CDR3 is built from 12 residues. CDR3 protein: CASNGRNQPQHF. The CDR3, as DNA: TGTGCCAGCAACGGTCGCAATCAGCCCCAGCATTTT. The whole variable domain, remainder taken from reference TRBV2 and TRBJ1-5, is EPEVTQTPSHQVTQMGQEVILRCVPISNHLYFYWYRQILGQKVEFLVSFYNNEISEKSEIFDDQFSVERPDGSNFTLKIRSTKLEDSAMYFCASNGRNQPQHFGDGTRLSIL.

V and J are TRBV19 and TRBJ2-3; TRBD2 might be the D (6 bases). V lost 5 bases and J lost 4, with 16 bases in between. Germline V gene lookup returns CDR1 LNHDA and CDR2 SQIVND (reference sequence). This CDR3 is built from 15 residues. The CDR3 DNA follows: TGTGCCAGTAGTCTTAGTCTTGGGGAGGCAGATACGCAGTATTTT. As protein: CASSLSLGEADTQYF. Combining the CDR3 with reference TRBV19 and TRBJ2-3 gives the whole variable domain DGGITQSPKYLFRKEGQNVTLSCEQNLNHDAMYWYRQDPGQGLRLIYYSQIVNDFQKGDIAEGYSVSREKKESFPLTVTSAQKNPTAFYLCASSLSLGEADTQYFGPGTRLTVL.